The rows below give T cell receptor beta chains drawn from one sample of a study of T-cell reconstitution after alpha-beta-depleted transplantation in children. MiXCR was run by TCRdb on the PCR reads, yielding one entry per CDR3 protein. The table records around 700,000 distinct CDR3 sequences, about 12% of them present only once. This specimen was PBMCs, taken before TCRalphabeta/CD19-depleted stem cell transplant. These receptors originate from a girl aged 2-9 years with congenital amegakaryocytic thrombocytopenia, due to receive a stem cell transplant. CDR3s include the opening cysteine and the closing phenylalanine or tryptophan. D genes are given only for firm matches. Expanded clones are given a class, and other clones once, few, many or no size at all.

TRBJ2-1 | . | TRBV5-1 | . | TGCGCCAGCACGTTTTACGGGAGCTCCTACAATGAGCAGTTCTTC | CASTFYGSSYNEQFF
TRBJ2-7 | . | TRBV20-1 | few | TGCAGTGCAGGTGGGATTACCGGGAGAGGATACGAGCAGTACTTC | CSAGGITGRGYEQYF
TRBJ2-7 | . | TRBV28 | many | TGTGCCAGCAGTCCACCCGGGGATTACTACGAGCAGTACTTC | CASSPPGDYYEQYF
TRBJ2-6 | TRBD1 | TRBV7-8 | few | TGTGCCAGTACCCCTCAGGGGGCTGGGGCCAACGTCCTGACTTTC | CASTPQGAGANVLTF
TRBJ2-3 | . | TRBV20-1 | many | TGCAGTGCTAGGAGCTCTAGCGATAGCACAGATACGCAGTATTTT | CSARSSSDSTDTQYF
TRBJ2-1 | TRBD2 | TRBV3-1 | few | TGTGCCAGCAGCCAAGGGGTAGCGGGAGCAGCGAGTGAGCAGTTCTTC | CASSQGVAGAASEQFF
TRBJ2-2 | . | TRBV6-1 | few | TGTGCCAGCAGACCCCTTGGGCCAATCACCGGGGAGCTGTTTTTT | CASRPLGPITGELFF
TRBJ2-7 | . | TRBV14 | . | TGTGCCAGCAGCCAATATCAAGACAGAACCTACGAGCAGTACTTC | CASSQYQDRTYEQYF
TRBJ2-1 | . | TRBV4-2 | many | TGTGCCAGCAGCCCCCTGGGCCGGGGCCACAATGAGCAGTTCTTC | CASSPLGRGHNEQFF
TRBJ2-5 | . | TRBV2 | . | TGTGCCAGCAAGGCAGGCGGGACCCAGTACTTC | CASKAGGTQYF
TRBJ2-3 | . | TRBV27 | few | TGTGCCAGCAGTTTAGGGACGGGCCGAGTTCGGCAGTATTTT | CASSLGTGRVRQYF
TRBJ1-5 | . | TRBV20-1 | many | TGCAGTGCTCTCCGGGGGCTTCCCAATCAGCCCCAGCATTTT | CSALRGLPNQPQHF
TRBJ2-1 | TRBD2 | TRBV20-1 | many | TGCAGTGCCCCCCTGGTGGGTAGCGGGGCCAGCTCCTACAATGAGCAGTTCTTC | CSAPLVGSGASSYNEQFF
TRBJ2-4 | TRBD2 | TRBV5-1 | . | TGCGCCAGCAGCTTGGAGGCTAGCGGGGGAGCCAAAAACATTCAGTACTTC | CASSLEASGGAKNIQYF
TRBJ1-1 | . | TRBV5-1 | . | TGCGCCAGCAGCCTAGAGGGGTCGTTTGGAACTGAAGCTTTCTTT | CASSLEGSFGTEAFF
TRBJ2-1 | TRBD1 | TRBV29-1 | many | TGCAGCGCGGGACAGGGACTCTTCAATGAGCAGTTCTTC | CSAGQGLFNEQFF
TRBJ2-5 | . | TRBV5-1 | . | TGCGCCAGCAGCTCGTGGACTTCGTACCAAGAGACCCAGTACTTC | CASSSWTSYQETQYF
TRBJ2-2 | . | TRBV10-3 | many | TGTGCCATCAGCCCCAGGGAAAACACCGGGGAGCTGTTTTTT | CAISPRENTGELFF
TRBJ2-1 | TRBD2 | TRBV15 | few | TGTGCCACCAAATTAGGGACTAGCGGGAGCTACAATGAGCAGTTCTTC | CATKLGTSGSYNEQFF
TRBJ1-1 | . | TRBV25-1 | many | TGTGCCAGCACCCCTCTAGGAACAGGGAAGGCTTTCTTT | CASTPLGTGKAFF
TRBJ2-3 | TRBD2 | TRBV10-3 | few | TGTGCCATCAGTAACTGGCTAGCGGGAGGTGTACATACAGATACGCAGTATTTT | CAISNWLAGGVHTDTQYF
TRBJ2-3 | TRBD2 | TRBV4-2 | many | TGTGCCAGCAGCCAATTTTCAGGAGTAGGACTAGCCAATCGCGATACGCAGTATTTT | CASSQFSGVGLANRDTQYF
TRBJ1-2 | . | TRBV18 | many | TGTGCCAGCTCATCCGCCGGCGCATGGGATGGCTACACCTTC | CASSSAGAWDGYTF
TRBJ2-2 | . | TRBV20-1 | many | TGCAGTGCCAGAATTGGCGGGCGGTTCGACACCGGGGAGCTGTTTTTT | CSARIGGRFDTGELFF
TRBJ2-1 | . | TRBV5-1 | many | TGCGCCAGCAGCTTGGCCGGCGGGCTAGCTCCTTACCCCTACAATGAGCAGTTCTTC | CASSLAGGLAPYPYNEQFF
TRBJ1-1 | . | TRBV5-1 | many | TGCGCCAGCAGCTTGGATCCAGGGAACACTGAAGCTTTCTTT | CASSLDPGNTEAFF
TRBJ2-2 | . | TRBV12-3/TRBV12-4 | many | TGTGCCAGCAGTTTCTACAGGGCGGACACCGGGGAGCTGTTTTTT | CASSFYRADTGELFF
TRBJ2-1 | . | TRBV20-1 | many | TGCAGTGCTAGAGATATGGGGGGCGCCTACAATGAGCAGTTCTTC | CSARDMGGAYNEQFF
TRBJ2-3 | TRBD2 | TRBV28 | . | TGTGCCAGCAGTTTGTGGGAGGGCCGCAGTACAGATACGCAGTATTTT | CASSLWEGRSTDTQYF
TRBJ2-7 | . | TRBV14 | . | TGTGCCAGCAGCCCCCGCCCATCTACCTACGAGCAGTACTTC | CASSPRPSTYEQYF
TRBJ2-3 | . | TRBV7-9 | . | TGTGCCAGCAGCCCCGACGTGGGTGGGCCGCATACGCAGTATTTT | CASSPDVGGPHTQYF
TRBJ1-3 | . | TRBV6-1 | few | TGTGCCAGCAGTCCACTTGACGGGAGGGGAAACACCATATATTTT | CASSPLDGRGNTIYF
TRBJ2-1 | . | TRBV20-1 | few | TGCAGTGCTCCCCCCAGTAGTTTCTACAATGAGCAGTTCTTC | CSAPPSSFYNEQFF
TRBJ1-5 | TRBD1 | TRBV20-1 | few | TGCAGTGCTAGAGATGGGGACAGGGGGCTCTACAATCAGCCCCAGCATTTT | CSARDGDRGLYNQPQHF
TRBJ2-2 | TRBD2 | TRBV10-3 | . | TGTGCCATCAGTCGGCGGGAGGCTGAGGAGCTGTTTTTT | CAISRREAEELFF
TRBJ1-4 | . | TRBV28 | many | TGTGCCAGCAGTTTCACCCGAGATCGGGAAAAACTGTTTTTT | CASSFTRDREKLFF
TRBJ1-4 | . | TRBV12-3/TRBV12-4 | . | TGTGCCAGCAGTTGGGAACCTAATGAAAAACTGTTTTTT | CASSWEPNEKLFF
TRBJ2-5 | . | TRBV6-1 | . | TGTGCCAGCAGTGAAGCGCTACTAGTTGGGGCGACCCAGTACTTC | CASSEALLVGATQYF
TRBJ2-7 | TRBD2 | TRBV19 | . | TGTGCCAGTAGTATAGAAGCGGGATGGACGCCCTACGAGCAGTACTTC | CASSIEAGWTPYEQYF
TRBJ2-7 | . | TRBV4-1 | many | TGCGCCAGCAGCCAAGGGTCAGGGATTGGGTACGAGCAGTACTTC | CASSQGSGIGYEQYF
TRBJ1-2 | . | TRBV7-3 | many | TGTGCCAGCAGCTTAAACGCAGGGAGCCCTTGGACTAACTATGGCTACACCTTC | CASSLNAGSPWTNYGYTF
TRBJ2-3 | TRBD2 | TRBV5-1 | many | TGCGCCAGCAGCTCCGGGACTAGCGGGAATACGCAGTATTTT | CASSSGTSGNTQYF
TRBJ2-1 | TRBD2 | TRBV6-1 | few | TGTGCCAGCCGCCCGGGACTAGCGGGAGTGGGTTGGTTCTTC | CASRPGLAGVGWFF
TRBJ1-2 | . | TRBV7-8 | few | TGTGCCAGCAGAACCCTCGGCCGGGACACGGATGGCTACACCTTC | CASRTLGRDTDGYTF
TRBJ2-1 | TRBD1 | TRBV4-1 | . | TGCGCCAGCTGCCAAGATAGGGCCCGGGACAGGGGCCCCAATGAGCAGTTCTTC | CASCQDRARDRGPNEQFF
TRBJ2-7 | TRBD2 | TRBV20-1 | many | TGCAGTGCTACTAGCGGGAGTTACGAGCAGTACTTC | CSATSGSYEQYF
TRBJ2-3 | . | TRBV20-1 | many | TGCAGTGCTAGAGGCCCCGCGATTCAGTCAGATACGCAGTATTTT | CSARGPAIQSDTQYF
TRBJ2-1 | TRBD2 | TRBV4-1 | few | TGCGCCAGCAGACTTAGCGGGAGCGACAATGAGCAGTTCTTC | CASRLSGSDNEQFF
TRBJ2-6 | . | TRBV15 | many | TGTGCCACCAGCAGAGACACTTTCAGAAGCTCTGGGGCCAACGTCCTGACTTTC | CATSRDTFRSSGANVLTF
TRBJ2-1 | . | TRBV10-3 | few | TGTGCCATCAAGAATAGCACTGTTGAGCAGTTCTTC | CAIKNSTVEQFF
TRBJ2-2 | . | TRBV20-1 | . | TGCAGTGTTCTTCAGGGTCACACCGGGGAGCTGTTTTTT | CSVLQGHTGELFF
TRBJ2-7 | . | TRBV20-1 | . | TGCAGTGCTAGATCCCTTCCTACCTACGAGCAGTACTTC | CSARSLPTYEQYF
TRBJ2-1 | TRBD2 | TRBV12-3/TRBV12-4 | many | TGTGCCAGCAGTCCCTTGAGCGGGAGGGCCGATGAGCAGTTCTTC | CASSPLSGRADEQFF
TRBJ2-7 | . | TRBV3-1 | many | TGTGCCAGCAGCCTAGGACAGATTTCCTACGAGCAGTACTTC | CASSLGQISYEQYF
TRBJ2-3 | . | TRBV5-1 | few | TGCGCCAGCAGCTTCCGTCCCCCGACCTGGCGTCCTAGCACAGATACGCAGTATTTT | CASSFRPPTWRPSTDTQYF
TRBJ2-2 | . | TRBV5-1 | many | TGCGCCAGCAGCTTGGATCCCCAGAACACCGGGGAGCTGTTTTTT | CASSLDPQNTGELFF
TRBJ2-5 | . | TRBV12-3/TRBV12-4 | many | TGTGCCAGCAGTTTATTTGATGGCAGCACCCAGTACTTC | CASSLFDGSTQYF